This T cell receptor (beta chain) was obtained from a study of T cell repertoires in cytomegalovirus infection. Study summary: Carrying CMV and the relevant HLA type showed in public TCR beta signatures. Findings of the study overall: Summed public TCR beta family frequency identified CMV carriers bearing the relevant HLA.

TCRdb analysed the reads with MiXCR anew, one entry per CDR3 protein. Of a few hundred thousand distinct CDR3 sequences in the sample, over 15% were seen once. This CDR3 has 15 residues. The V segment lost 1 base and the J segment 6 bases; nucleotides outside the gene matches: 7. Looked up from germline, CDR1 is SGHVS and CDR2 is FNYEAQ. In regard to this clonotype: The antigen is unknown.

The clonotype was recovered from a human donor in good health (CMV status not recorded). Some clones in this sample may be carry-over from other donors' samples. The J gene is TRBJ1-1, the V gene TRBV7-6; 8 nucleotides align to TRBD1. Sequencing was carried out using CD8+ T cells from PBMCs. CDR3 amino acids: CASSLGQGALSEAFF. In DNA, the CDR3 is TGTGCCAGCAGCTTAGGTCAGGGGGCGCTTTCTGAAGCTTTCTTT.